This is a list of T cell receptor beta chains from one sample in a study of OX40 agonist ivuxolimab in advanced cancers. Measured with immunoSEQ multiplex PCR; TCRdb has only the in-frame clones, and not every one. Of roughly 74,000 clones listed, 85% to 90% are singletons. The sequencing here drew on CD4+ or CD8+ T cells sorted from blood, taken in a trial of the OX40 agonist ivuxolimab. The receptors originated from an adult with an advanced solid tumor such as melanoma, head and neck, liver or kidney cancer. Each CDR3 is given with its conserved first and last residue.

V gene: TRBV30; CDR3 protein: CAAGGGLSPLHF
V gene: TRBV5-1; CDR3 protein: CASSGPYGQGGTEAFF
V gene: TRBV19; CDR3 protein: CASSIAAATNEKLFF
V gene: TRBV7-2; CDR3 protein: CASPPRGTSGRDGTQYF
V gene: TRBV19; CDR3 protein: CASSERAGVTAEAFF
V gene: TRBV7-9; CDR3 protein: CASSLPPRGGDSYEQYF
V gene: TRBV1; CDR3 protein: CTSYQDSNQPQHF
V gene: TRBV29-1; CDR3 protein: CSVKYRSQETQYF
V gene: TRBV30; CDR3 protein: CAWPPRDRGRTEAFF
V gene: TRBV10-1; CDR3 protein: CASRGSRGPLSGANVLTF
V gene: TRBV30; CDR3 protein: CAWSVRSQRYGYTF
V gene: TRBV29-1; CDR3 protein: CSVDTWGAGREQYF
V gene: TRBV4-3; CDR3 protein: CASSQDRGSSGTNEQFF
V gene: TRBV30; CDR3 protein: CAWSRVATNEKLFF
V gene: TRBV5-1; CDR3 protein: CASSLRPGQLAYEQYF
V gene: TRBV28; CDR3 protein: CASSRVWGQSDYGYTF
V gene: TRBV18; CDR3 protein: CASSPELAGGRTGELFF
V gene: TRBV6-1; CDR3 protein: CASSEDGSANLSYEQYF
V gene: TRBV5-1; CDR3 protein: CASSQEQYEQYF
V gene: TRBV5-1; CDR3 protein: CASSYDSGTTYEQYF
V gene: TRBV18; CDR3 protein: CASSQGNSGANVLTF
V gene: TRBV15; CDR3 protein: CATSRDPTMEETQYF